This T cell receptor (beta chain) originates from a study of T cells in Graves' hyperthyroidism and ophthalmopathy (dated by TCRdb to between 2019 and 2020). Notes on the research overall: Peripheral blood was sampled at the time of initial diagnosis, prior to any treatment. The 85 to 100 discovery patients were divided at random into training and test sets in a 7:3 ratio. To identify TCR V-J signatures that set the groups apart, the researchers used a discovery cohort of approximately 98 patients, made up of 40 to 45 with Graves' ophthalmopathy and around 58 with stable Graves' hyperthyroidism. Thyroid tissue and blood T-cell repertoires from more than 5 Graves' hyperthyroidism patients were also compared in the study. TCR Vbeta CDR3 sequencing of roughly 140 peripheral blood samples (under 45 ophthalmopathy, roughly 74 hyperthyroidism and some 17 progressor patients) is reported in the paper. Following sampling, methimazole starting at 30 mg daily was given to hyperthyroidism patients, and high-dose intravenous methylprednisolone was given to ophthalmopathy patients. Prospective prediction of ophthalmopathy was tested in an independent validation cohort consisting of 18 hyperthyroidism patients and 15 or so patients who later progressed to ophthalmopathy.

Here is what the overall study found, with its caveats: Ophthalmopathy was separated from stable hyperthyroidism by a 13 V-J signature model, with just over 85% sensitivity and 81% to 82% specificity obtained in cross-validation and 80%/75% obtained in testing. No statistical method was used to set the sample size in advance, and investigators knew the group allocation. During validation, the model predicted progression to ophthalmopathy a median of around 7 months ahead of onset, with approximately 71% sensitivity and 72.22% specificity. Most expanded thyroid clonotypes (frequency above 0.001) were also found in blood, which suggests that blood repertoires may mirror thyroid immune responses.

TCR beta CDR3 regions were amplified from RNA transcripts. A first-round RT-PCR of the TCR CDR3 used the HTBI primer set with the Qiagen OneStep RT-PCR kit. The libraries were constructed in a second round of multiplex PCR and then size-selected and purified. The libraries were sequenced on an Illumina HiSeq2000 using paired-end 100 bp reads. The authors processed their data as follows. SOAPnuke was used to process the raw data, with reads discarded if the reads contained adapters or uncalled bases, had a mean Phred below 15, or lacked an exact constant-primer or identifier match. COPE v1.2.5 was used to merge the high-quality paired reads, and each unique nucleotide sequence was defined as a clonotype. Clonotypes were aligned to IMGT TRBV, TRBD and TRBJ reference segments using MiTCR v1.1. Only V-J combinations with frequency above 0.0001, covering about 99% of repertoires, were analysed. A TCS score was defined as the ratio between F50 (clonal expansion) and ExV (chaos), using BLOSUM62-based TCRdist between CDR3 peptides within each V-J. Welch's t-statistics and random forest reduced roughly 530 V-J features to 13, which were used in a naive Bayes classifier (R e1071). The public reads were run again by TCRdb, first through fastp at Q25 and then through MiXCR, and only productive beta chains were kept. Here each entry gathers all rows of one CDR3 protein and keeps the most common genes and DNA. These V and J calls originate from TCRdb's pipeline instead of the authors' own analysis. The sample profile shows fewer than 900,000 distinct CDR3 sequences; about 16% of them were found once. The biggest ten clones account for around 8.1% of the sample.

This clonotype was seen only a few times. Its antigen is currently not known. Base quality data are lacking; no much larger clone is found one base away. Graves' hyperthyroidism was defined as stable when no progression to ophthalmopathy occurred over 18 months of follow-up. Hyperthyroidism patients were newly diagnosed, with disease duration under 2 months, and aged 18 to 65 years. Exclusion was applied to patients with uncontrolled infections, other autoimmune diseases, pregnancy or lactation. Diagnoses relied on clinical symptoms, serum thyroxine and TRAb, thyroid ultrasound and orbital computed tomography. Ficoll-Paque density gradient centrifugation was used to isolate PBMCs from under 11 ml of fresh peripheral blood. Trizol reagent was used to extract total RNA, and RNA quality was then checked on an Agilent 2100 Bioanalyzer. The source is a man aged 18 to 30 with Graves' hyperthyroidism. The source material was blood.

The CDR3 is CASSYATGGGGVGNEQFF. The DNA is as follows: TGTGCCAGCAGTTACGCCACTGGGGGAGGGGGGGTCGGGAATGAGCAGTTCTTC. The chain is encoded by TRBV6-6 joined to TRBJ2-1; a weak D assignment points to TRBD2 (7 bases agree). As encoded in the germline V gene (reference sequence), CDR1 is MNHNY while CDR2 is SVGAGI. Trimming at the junction amounts to 2 bases on V and 7 bases on J, and the germline ends lie 24 bases apart. The CDR3 holds 18 amino acids from the cysteine to the phenylalanine. The CDR3 DNA has 54 bases and is translated from base 1.